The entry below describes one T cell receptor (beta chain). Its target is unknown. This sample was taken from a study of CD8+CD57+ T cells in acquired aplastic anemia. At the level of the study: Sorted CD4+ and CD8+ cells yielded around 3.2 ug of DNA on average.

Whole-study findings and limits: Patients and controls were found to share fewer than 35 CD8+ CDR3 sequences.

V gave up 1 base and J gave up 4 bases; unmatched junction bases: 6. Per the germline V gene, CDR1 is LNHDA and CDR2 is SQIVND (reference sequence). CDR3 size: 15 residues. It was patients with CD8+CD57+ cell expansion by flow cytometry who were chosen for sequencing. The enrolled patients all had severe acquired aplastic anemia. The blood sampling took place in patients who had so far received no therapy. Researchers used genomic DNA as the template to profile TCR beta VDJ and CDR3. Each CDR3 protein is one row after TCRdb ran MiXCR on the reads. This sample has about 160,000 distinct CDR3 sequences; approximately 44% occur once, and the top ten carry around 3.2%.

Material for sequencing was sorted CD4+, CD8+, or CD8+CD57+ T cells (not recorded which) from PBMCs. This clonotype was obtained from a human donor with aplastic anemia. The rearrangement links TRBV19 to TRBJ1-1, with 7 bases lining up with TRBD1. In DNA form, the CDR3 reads TGTGCCAGTAGTATAGGAGACAGGGAGGGCACTGAAGCTTTCTTT. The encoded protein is CASSIGDREGTEAFF.